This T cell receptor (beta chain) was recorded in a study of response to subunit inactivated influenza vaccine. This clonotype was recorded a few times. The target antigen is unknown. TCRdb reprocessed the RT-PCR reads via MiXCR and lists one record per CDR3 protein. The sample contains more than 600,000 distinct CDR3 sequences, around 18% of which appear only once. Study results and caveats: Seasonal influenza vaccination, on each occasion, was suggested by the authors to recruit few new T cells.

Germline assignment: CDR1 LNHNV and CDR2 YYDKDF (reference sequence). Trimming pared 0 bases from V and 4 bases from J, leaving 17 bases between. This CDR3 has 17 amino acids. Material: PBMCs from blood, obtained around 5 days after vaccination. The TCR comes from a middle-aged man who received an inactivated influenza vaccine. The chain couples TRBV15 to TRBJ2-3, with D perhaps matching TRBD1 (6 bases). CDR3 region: CATSRDPGRGLADTQYF. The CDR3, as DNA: TGTGCCACCAGCAGAGATCCGGGCAGGGGTTTGGCAGATACGCAGTATTTT.